This T cell receptor (beta chain) was found in a study of long-term antiretroviral therapy in people with HIV. Germline trimming cut 4 bases from V and 5 bases from J; bases unmatched to any gene: 6. The germline V gene has CDR1 SEHNR and CDR2 FQNEAQ (reference sequence). The CDR3 consists of 14 residues. On this clone itself: What it recognizes is unknown.

General observations from the study: The study lacked data on ART adherence, viral resistance or therapy changes. HIV repertoires had narrower CDR3 length ranges than controls.

Version v3.0 of the immunoSEQ assay was performed at survey level. Here immunoSEQ multiplex PCR was the method, and the copy in TCRdb shows in-frame clones only, minus some. The profile shows 15,000 or so clones, 88% of them singletons. The V gene is TRBV7-9, the J gene TRBJ2-7, with TRBD1 matching 9 bases. The TCR sequence derives from a man over 45 with HIV. The material was unsorted PBMCs, obtained 0.7 years before starting antiretroviral therapy. CDR3 sequence reads: CASSSDRGVNEQYF. As DNA, the CDR3 is TGTGCCAGCAGCTCGGACAGGGGAGTCAACGAGCAGTACTTC.